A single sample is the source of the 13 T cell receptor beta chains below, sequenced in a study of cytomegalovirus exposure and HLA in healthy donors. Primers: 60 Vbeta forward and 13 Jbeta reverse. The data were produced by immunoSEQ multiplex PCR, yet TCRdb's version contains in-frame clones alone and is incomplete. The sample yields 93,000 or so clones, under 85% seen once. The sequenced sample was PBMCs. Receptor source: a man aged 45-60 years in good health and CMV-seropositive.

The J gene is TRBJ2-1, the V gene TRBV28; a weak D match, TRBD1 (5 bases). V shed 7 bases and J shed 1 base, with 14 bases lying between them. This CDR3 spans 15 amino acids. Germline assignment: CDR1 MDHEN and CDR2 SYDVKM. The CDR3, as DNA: TGTGCCAGCATTCAAGGGGCGCGATCCTACAATGAGCAGTTCTTC. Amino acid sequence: CASIQGARSYNEQFF. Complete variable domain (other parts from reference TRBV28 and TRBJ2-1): DVKVTQSSRYLVKRTGEKVFLECVQDMDHENMFWYRQDPGLGLRLIYFSYDVKMKEKGDIPEGYSVSREKKERFSLILESASTNQTSMYLCASIQGARSYNEQFFGPGTRLTVL.

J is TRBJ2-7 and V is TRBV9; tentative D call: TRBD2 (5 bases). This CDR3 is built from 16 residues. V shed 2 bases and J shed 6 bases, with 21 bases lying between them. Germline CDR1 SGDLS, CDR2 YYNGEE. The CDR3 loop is CASSVRQAPGVGEQYF. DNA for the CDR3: TGTGCCAGCAGCGTCCGACAAGCCCCCGGGGTAGGCGAGCAGTACTTC.

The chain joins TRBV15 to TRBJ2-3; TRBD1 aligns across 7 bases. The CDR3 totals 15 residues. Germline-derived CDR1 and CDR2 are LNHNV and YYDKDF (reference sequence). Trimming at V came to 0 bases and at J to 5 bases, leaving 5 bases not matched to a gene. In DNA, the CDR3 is TGTGCCACCAGCAGAGAAGAGGGGGCTGGAGATACGCAGTATTTT. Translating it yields CATSREEGAGDTQYF.

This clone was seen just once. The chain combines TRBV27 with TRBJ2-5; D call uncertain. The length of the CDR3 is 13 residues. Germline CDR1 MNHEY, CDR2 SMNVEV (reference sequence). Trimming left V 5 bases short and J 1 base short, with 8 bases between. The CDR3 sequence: CASSLVRQETQYF. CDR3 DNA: TGTGCCAGCAGTCTAGTACGCCAAGAGACCCAGTACTTC.

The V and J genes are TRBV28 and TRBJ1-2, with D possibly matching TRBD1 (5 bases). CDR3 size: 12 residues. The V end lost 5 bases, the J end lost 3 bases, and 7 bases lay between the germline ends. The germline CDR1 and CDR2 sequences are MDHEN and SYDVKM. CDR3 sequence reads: CASSRRDYGYTF. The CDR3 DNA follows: TGTGCCAGCAGTCGCAGGGACTATGGCTACACCTTC.

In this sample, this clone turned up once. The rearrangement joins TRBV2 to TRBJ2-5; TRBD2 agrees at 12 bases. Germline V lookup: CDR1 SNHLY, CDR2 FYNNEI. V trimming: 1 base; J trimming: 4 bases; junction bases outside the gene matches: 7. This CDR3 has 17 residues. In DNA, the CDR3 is TGTGCCAGCAGTGAAGATGTGACTAGCGGGAGTGGAGAGACCCAGTACTTC. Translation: CASSEDVTSGSGETQYF.

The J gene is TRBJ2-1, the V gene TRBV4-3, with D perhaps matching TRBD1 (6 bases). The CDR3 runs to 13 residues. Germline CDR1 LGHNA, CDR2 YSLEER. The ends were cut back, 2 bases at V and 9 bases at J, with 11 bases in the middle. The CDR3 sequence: CASSQRQVSEQFF. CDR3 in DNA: TGCGCCAGCAGCCAAAGACAGGTTTCTGAGCAGTTCTTC.

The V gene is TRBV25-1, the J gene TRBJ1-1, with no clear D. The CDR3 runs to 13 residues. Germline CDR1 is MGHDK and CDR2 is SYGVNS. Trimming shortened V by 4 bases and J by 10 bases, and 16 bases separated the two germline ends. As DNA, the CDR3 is TGTGCCAGCAGTGTACATGAGAGGGCTGGAGCTTTCTTT. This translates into CASSVHERAGAFF.

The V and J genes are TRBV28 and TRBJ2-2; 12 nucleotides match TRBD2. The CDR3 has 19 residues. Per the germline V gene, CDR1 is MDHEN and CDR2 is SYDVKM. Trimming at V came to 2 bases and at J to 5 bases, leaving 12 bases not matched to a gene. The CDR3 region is CASSLPPVTSGRNTGELFF. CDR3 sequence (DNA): TGTGCCAGCAGTTTACCCCCGGTGACTAGCGGGAGAAATACCGGGGAGCTGTTTTTT.

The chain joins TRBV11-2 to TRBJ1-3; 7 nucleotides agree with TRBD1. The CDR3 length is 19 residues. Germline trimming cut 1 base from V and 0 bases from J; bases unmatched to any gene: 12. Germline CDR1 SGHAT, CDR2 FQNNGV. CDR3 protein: CASSLGFGTVSLSGNTIYF. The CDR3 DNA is TGTGCCAGCAGCTTAGGATTTGGGACAGTGAGCCTCTCTGGAAACACCATATATTTT.

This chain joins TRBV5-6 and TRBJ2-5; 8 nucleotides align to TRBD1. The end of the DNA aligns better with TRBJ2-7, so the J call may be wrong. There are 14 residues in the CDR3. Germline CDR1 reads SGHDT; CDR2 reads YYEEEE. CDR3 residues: CASSFGQGRYEQYF. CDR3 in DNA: TGTGCCAGCAGCTTTGGACAGGGTCGCTACGAGCAGTACTTC.

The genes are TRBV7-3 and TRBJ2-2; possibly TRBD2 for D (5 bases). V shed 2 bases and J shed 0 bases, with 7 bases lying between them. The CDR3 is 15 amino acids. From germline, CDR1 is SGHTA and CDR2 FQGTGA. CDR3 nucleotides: TGTGCCAGCAGCTTATTAGCGTCGAACACCGGGGAGCTGTTTTTT. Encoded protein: CASSLLASNTGELFF.

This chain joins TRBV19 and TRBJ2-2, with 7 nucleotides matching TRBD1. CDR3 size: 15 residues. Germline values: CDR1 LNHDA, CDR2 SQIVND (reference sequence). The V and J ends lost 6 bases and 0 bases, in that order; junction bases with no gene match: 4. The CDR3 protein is CASRTGQPNTGELFF. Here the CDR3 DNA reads TGTGCCAGTAGGACGGGACAGCCGAACACCGGGGAGCTGTTTTTT.